The present TCR beta chain was sequenced within a study of technical replicates of blood from four donors. Clones were sequenced by immunoSEQ multiplex PCR, and TCRdb holds only the in-frame ones, with some missing. The sample has 75,000 to 100,000 clones, about 95% seen once. This clone appeared a single time. Germline CDR1 reads MDHEN; CDR2 reads SYDVKM. The CDR3 length is 13 residues. Between the trimmed V and J ends, which lost 2 bases and 4 bases, there was a span of 7 bases. This clonotype originated in a human donor in good health. This chain joins TRBV28 and TRBJ2-3, with unresolved D. The sequencing sample was made of T cells isolated from PBMCs. DNA of the CDR3: TGTGCCAGCAGTTTACTCCCCCCAGATACGCAGTATTTT. It is translated as CASSLLPPDTQYF.